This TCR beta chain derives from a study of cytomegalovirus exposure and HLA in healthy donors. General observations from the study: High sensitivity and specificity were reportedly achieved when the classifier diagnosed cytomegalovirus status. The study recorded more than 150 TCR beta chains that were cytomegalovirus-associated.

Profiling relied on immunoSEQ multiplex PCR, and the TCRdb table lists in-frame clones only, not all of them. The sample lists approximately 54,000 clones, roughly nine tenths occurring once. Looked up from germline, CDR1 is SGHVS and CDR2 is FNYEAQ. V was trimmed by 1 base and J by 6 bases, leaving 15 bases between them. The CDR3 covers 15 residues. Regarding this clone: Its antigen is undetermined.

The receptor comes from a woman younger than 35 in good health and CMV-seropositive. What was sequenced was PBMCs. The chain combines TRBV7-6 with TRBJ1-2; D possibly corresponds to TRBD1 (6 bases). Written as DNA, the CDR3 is TGTGCCAGCAGCTTAGGTGATATGGGGGCGGATGGCTACACCTTC. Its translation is CASSLGDMGADGYTF.